This is a list of T cell receptor beta chains from one sample in a study of shared clonotypes between healthy human individuals. Method: immunoSEQ multiplex PCR; TCRdb's copy keeps in-frame clones and lacks some. In the table there are millions of clones, approximately 95% of which are singletons. The source material was naive CD8+ T cells sorted from blood. These receptor sequences come from a man aged 18 to 35 in good health. Both conserved end residues are part of each CDR3. Each record gives: J gene, V gene, clone size, D gene, CDR3 protein, CDR3 DNA. The D gene is left open where the match is weak. The size of a clone is reported for some rows only, either as once, few or many, or as a class for expanded clones.

TRBJ2-5 TRBV19 . . CASSIRTQETQYF TGTGCCAGTAGTATACGAACCCAAGAGACCCAGTACTTC
TRBJ2-7 TRBV7-9 . TRBD2 CASSLGTSRYEQYF TGTGCCAGCAGCTTAGGGACTAGCCGCTACGAGCAGTACTTC
TRBJ2-7 TRBV4-1 . TRBD1 CASSHRQTGGFYEQYF TGCGCCAGCAGCCATCGTCAGACAGGGGGTTTTTACGAGCAGTACTTC
TRBJ2-1 TRBV4-1 . . CASSQDFSGEGNEQFF TGCGCCAGCAGCCAAGATTTTTCGGGAGAAGGAAATGAGCAGTTCTTC
TRBJ2-7 TRBV4-3 once TRBD1 CASSQLTGEAYEQYF TGCGCCAGCAGCCAACTGACAGGGGAAGCCTACGAGCAGTACTTC
TRBJ2-1 TRBV9 . TRBD2 CASSSGGSSYNEQFF TGTGCCAGCAGCTCCGGGGGGAGTTCCTACAATGAGCAGTTCTTC
TRBJ2-6 TRBV18 . . CASSPLGPAYSSGANVLTF TGTGCCAGCTCACCGCTGGGTCCGGCCTATTCCTCTGGGGCCAACGTCCTGACTTTC
TRBJ2-7 TRBV5-1 . . CASSPPPGLPSGNEQYF TGCGCCAGCAGCCCCCCACCGGGCCTCCCGTCGGGAAACGAGCAGTACTTC
TRBJ1-2 TRBV27 . . CASSSLTGYYGYTF TGTGCCAGCAGTTCCTTGACAGGTTACTATGGCTACACCTTC
TRBJ2-5 TRBV28 . . CASSTLEGRETQYF TGTGCCAGCAGTACGCTTGAGGGCCGGGAGACCCAGTACTTC
TRBJ1-1 TRBV9 . . CASSVDSGEYLTEAFF TGTGCCAGCAGCGTAGACTCAGGCGAATACCTCACTGAAGCTTTCTTT
TRBJ2-1 TRBV4-3 . TRBD2 CASSQDRGGPYNEQFF TGCGCCAGCAGCCAAGATCGGGGAGGGCCCTACAATGAGCAGTTCTTC
TRBJ2-2 TRBV13 . TRBD1 CASSPPGQGNTGELFF TGTGCCAGCAGCCCGCCGGGACAGGGTAACACCGGGGAGCTGTTTTTT
TRBJ1-4 TRBV7-9 . . CASSLTDRRKLFF TGTGCCAGCAGCTTAACAGACAGGCGAAAACTGTTTTTT
TRBJ1-2 TRBV5-6 . . CASSYDTANYGYTF TGTGCCAGCTCTTACGACACCGCTAACTATGGCTACACCTTC
TRBJ2-2 TRBV27 once . CASSLFAGALSTGELFF TGTGCCAGCAGTTTATTTGCGGGGGCCCTGAGTACCGGGGAGCTGTTTTTT
TRBJ2-6 TRBV18 . . CASYQGYSGANVLTF TGTGCCAGCTACCAGGGGTACTCTGGGGCCAACGTCCTGACTTTC
TRBJ2-2 TRBV30 . . CAWTGSNTGELFF TGTGCCTGGACAGGGTCGAACACCGGGGAGCTGTTTTTT
TRBJ2-7 TRBV10-2 . TRBD2 CASSESRGAGGTYEQYF TGCGCCAGCAGTGAGTCACGAGGGGCGGGAGGGACCTACGAGCAGTACTTC
TRBJ2-3 TRBV18 . . CASSPNSRGRDTDTQYF TGTGCCAGCTCACCTAATTCCCGGGGGAGAGACACAGATACGCAGTATTTT
TRBJ1-1 TRBV6-5 . . CASSYSRDTEAFF TGTGCCAGCAGTTACTCGAGGGACACTGAAGCTTTCTTT
TRBJ2-5 TRBV5-4 . TRBD2 CASSLVLAGVPYQETQYF TGTGCCAGCAGCTTGGTTCTAGCGGGGGTCCCGTACCAAGAGACCCAGTACTTC
TRBJ2-7 TRBV6-5 . TRBD1 CASNTGGGSSYEQYF TGTGCCAGCAACACAGGGGGCGGTTCTAGTTACGAGCAGTACTTC
TRBJ2-3 TRBV10-2 . . CASSEPSFWEGADTQYF TGCGCCAGCAGTGAGCCTAGTTTCTGGGAAGGGGCAGATACGCAGTATTTT
TRBJ2-7 TRBV15 once . CATSSRDLNLYEQYF TGTGCCACCAGCAGTCGGGACCTCAATTTGTACGAGCAGTACTTC
TRBJ2-5 TRBV9 . TRBD2 CASGGPREGEQETQYF TGTGCCAGCGGGGGCCCGCGGGAGGGAGAACAAGAGACCCAGTACTTC
TRBJ1-5 TRBV7-9 . TRBD1 CASSFDRELGQPQHF TGTGCCAGCAGCTTCGACAGGGAGCTGGGTCAGCCCCAGCATTTT
TRBJ1-5 TRBV11-2 . TRBD1 CASSLGQGAHQPQHF TGTGCCAGCAGCTTAGGGCAGGGGGCGCATCAGCCCCAGCATTTT
TRBJ2-3 TRBV10-3 . . CAISEGDTQYF TGTGCCATCAGTGAAGGAGATACGCAGTATTTT
TRBJ2-7 TRBV5-6 . . CASSVGGEQYF TGTGCCAGCAGCGTAGGAGGCGAGCAGTACTTC
TRBJ2-2 TRBV11-2 . . CASKGNPGELFF TGTGCCAGCAAAGGGAATCCCGGGGAGCTGTTTTTT
TRBJ1-1 TRBV10-3 . . CAISEPNGGQNTEAFF TGTGCCATCAGTGAGCCTAATGGCGGGCAGAACACTGAAGCTTTCTTT
TRBJ1-2 TRBV27 . TRBD1 CASSLGPRQGDPNYGYTF TGTGCCAGCAGTTTAGGCCCTAGACAGGGGGACCCCAACTATGGCTACACCTTC
TRBJ1-3 TRBV9 . . CASRGVRNTIYF TGTGCCAGCAGGGGGGTCCGAAACACCATATATTTT
TRBJ2-1 TRBV6-5 . . CASSYGLGNEQFF TGTGCCAGCAGTTACGGCCTCGGCAATGAGCAGTTCTTC
TRBJ2-7 TRBV28 . . CASSLLASSYEQYF TGTGCCAGCAGTTTACTAGCGAGTAGTTACGAGCAGTACTTC
TRBJ2-5 TRBV2 . . CASSDWETGVQETQYF TGTGCCAGCAGTGATTGGGAGACAGGCGTCCAAGAGACCCAGTACTTC
TRBJ2-7 TRBV6-5 once . CASSPSSSYEQYF TGTGCCAGCAGCCCAAGCAGCTCCTACGAGCAGTACTTC
TRBJ1-1 TRBV27 . . CASSLAGNTEAFF TGTGCCAGCAGTTTGGCAGGGAACACTGAAGCTTTCTTT
TRBJ2-4 TRBV2 . . CASKGENIQYF TGTGCCAGCAAGGGAGAAAACATTCAGTACTTC
TRBJ2-5 TRBV4-3 . . CASSHYPGPHQETQYF TGCGCCAGCAGCCATTATCCGGGACCCCACCAAGAGACCCAGTACTTC